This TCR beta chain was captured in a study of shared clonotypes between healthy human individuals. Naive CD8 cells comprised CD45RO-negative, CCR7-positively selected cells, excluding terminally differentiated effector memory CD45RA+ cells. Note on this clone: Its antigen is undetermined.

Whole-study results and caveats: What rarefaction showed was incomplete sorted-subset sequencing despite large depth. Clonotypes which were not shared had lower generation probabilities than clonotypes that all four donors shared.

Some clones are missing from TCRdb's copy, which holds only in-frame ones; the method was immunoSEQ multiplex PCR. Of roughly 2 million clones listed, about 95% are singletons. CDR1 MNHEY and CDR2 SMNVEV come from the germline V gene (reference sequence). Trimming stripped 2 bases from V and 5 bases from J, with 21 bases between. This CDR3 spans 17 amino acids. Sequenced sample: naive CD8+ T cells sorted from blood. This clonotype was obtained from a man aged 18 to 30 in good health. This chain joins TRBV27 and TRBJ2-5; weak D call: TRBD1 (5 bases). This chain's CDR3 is CASSLIPGRALGETQYF. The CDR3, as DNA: TGTGCCAGCAGTTTAATCCCAGGCAGGGCTTTAGGGGAGACCCAGTACTTC.